This T cell receptor (beta chain) came from a study of monozygotic twins with inflammatory bowel disease. TCRdb re-called the 5' RACE reads and shows each CDR3 protein once, DNA omitted. In all, the sample yields under 350,000 distinct CDR3 sequences. Note on this clonotype: Antigen specificity is unknown.

Whole blood without T cell sorting served as the source of isolated total RNA. The CDR3 contains 14 residues. Study results and limitations: Since immunosuppressive treatments differed, patient repertoires may have gained added variability. IBD-affected twins scored below their healthy co-twins in TCRbeta diversity (inverse Simpson). No distinction between different T cell subtypes was possible.

This clonotype was obtained from a human donor with ulcerative colitis or Crohn's disease, or a healthy co-twin of an affected twin (not recorded which). Sample: blood. The rearrangement links TRBV12-3 or TRBV12-4 to TRBJ2-1; there is no DNA to check the TCRdb D call of TRBD2. The CDR3 region is CASRMTSGYNEQFF.